The 12 T cell receptor beta chains reported below all come from one sample, sequenced in a study of blood T cell repertoires in COVID-19. The data were produced by immunoSEQ multiplex PCR, yet TCRdb's version contains in-frame clones alone and is incomplete. The sample includes more than 200,000 clones, roughly 80% of them seen just once. Sequencing was performed on peripheral blood. Receptors originate from an elderly woman with COVID-19, enrolled during active disease.

The chain joins TRBV19 to TRBJ1-1; D unclear. Germline CDR1 reads LNHDA; CDR2 reads SQIVND (reference sequence). This CDR3 spans 12 amino acids. Trimming removed 7 bases at V and 6 bases at J, with 12 bases between. The CDR3 reads CASTSWRPEAFF. CDR3 DNA sequence: TGTGCCAGTACCTCTTGGAGGCCTGAAGCTTTCTTT.

This clone turned up a few times. V gene TRBV2 combines with J gene TRBJ2-7; possible D gene TRBD1, 5 bases. The ends were cut back, 8 bases at V and 0 bases at J, with 17 bases in the middle. There are 15 residues in the CDR3. Germline V gene data show CDR1 as SNHLY and CDR2 as FYNNEI. CDR3 residues: CASDFPLDSSYEQYV. The CDR3 region has the DNA TGTGCCAGCGACTTCCCTCTCGACAGCTCCTACGAGCAGTACGTC.

The chain has TRBV6-5 and TRBJ1-3; the D is unclear. Germline CDR1 reads MNHEY; CDR2 reads SVGAGI. Trimming removed 8 bases at V and 4 bases at J, with 9 bases between. There are 12 residues in the CDR3. This CDR3 reads CASPMRGNTIYF. CDR3 nucleotides: TGTGCCAGCCCGATGAGGGGAAACACCATATATTTT.

This rearrangement joins TRBV18 to TRBJ1-2; 9 bases are shared with TRBD1. CDR1 and CDR2 from the germline V gene are KGHSH and LQKENI. With 3 bases clipped from V and 4 bases from J, the junction kept 3 bases outside the gene matches. This CDR3 spans 14 amino acids. The CDR3 nucleotides read TGTGCCAGCTCACCGGGACAGGGTACCTATGGCTACACCTTC. Encoded protein: CASSPGQGTYGYTF.

The chain links TRBV6-5 to TRBJ1-5; 9 bases map to TRBD1. V shed 6 bases, J shed 4 bases, and the junction held 4 bases outside the gene matches. The CDR3 runs to 14 residues. The germline V gene encodes CDR1 MNHEY and CDR2 SVGAGI. CDR3 region: CASRQQGANQPQHF. The CDR3 nucleotides read TGTGCCAGCAGGCAACAGGGGGCGAATCAGCCCCAGCATTTT.

The gene calls are TRBV10-3 and TRBJ1-6; D unclear. The CDR3 runs to 11 residues. The germline V and J ends were trimmed by 3 bases and 16 bases, with 10 bases remaining between them. Looked up from germline, CDR1 is ENHRY and CDR2 is SYGVKD. CDR3 nucleotide sequence: TGTGCCATCAGTGATGAAGGGAGGCTCCACTTT. Translation gives CAISDEGRLHF.

The genes are TRBV6-5 and TRBJ1-3; 8 bases line up with TRBD1. This CDR3 is 14 amino acids long. J lost 8 bases, V lost 0 bases, and 3 bases had no gene match. Germline V gives CDR1 MNHEY, CDR2 SVGAGI. The CDR3 nucleotides are TGTGCCAGCAGTTACTCCCTACAGGGGGACACCATATATTTT. Its protein is CASSYSLQGDTIYF.

CDR3 protein: CASSYSSQGRSEAFF. Written as DNA, the CDR3 is TGTGCCAGCAGTTACTCATCTCAGGGGCGGAGTGAAGCTTTCTTT. The chain recombines TRBV6-5 with TRBJ1-1, with a possible D match to TRBD1 (6 bases). Germline CDR1 is MNHEY and CDR2 is SVGAGI. V lost 0 bases and J lost 7, with 15 bases in between. The CDR3 totals 15 residues.

J is TRBJ2-3 and V is TRBV10-3; TRBD2 agrees at 9 bases. CDR3 size: 18 residues. With V trimmed by 3 bases and J by 6 bases, 16 bases remained unmatched. Germline V CDR1 and CDR2: ENHRY, SYGVKD. CDR3 sequence (DNA): TGTGCCATCAGTGAAGGCCCTCGGAGCGGGGGGCCCGGGGATACGCAGTATTTT. Protein: CAISEGPRSGGPGDTQYF.

The chain combines TRBV18 with TRBJ1-1; 8 nucleotides line up with TRBD1. Trimming cost V 2 bases and J 1 base; bases outside gene matches: 6. In germline, CDR1 is KGHSH, CDR2 LQKENI. The CDR3 runs to 16 residues. The CDR3 DNA reads as TGTGCCAGCTCACCAGGGACAGGCACAGGGAACACTGAAGCTTTCTTT. Translating it yields CASSPGTGTGNTEAFF.

The chain recombines TRBV3-1 (or the pseudogene TRBV3-2) with TRBJ1-2, with 9 bases fitting TRBD1. The trim removed 2 bases at V and 4 bases at J, leaving 5 bases unmatched. From germline, CDR1 is LGHDT and CDR2 YNNKEL (reference sequence). The CDR3 loop spans 15 amino acids. The CDR3 sequence: CASSQYGGQGYGYTF. CDR3 coding DNA: TGTGCCAGCAGCCAATACGGGGGACAGGGCTATGGCTACACCTTC.

The chain recombines TRBV7-3 with TRBJ2-6, with a weak D call TRBD1 (6 bases). Trimming pared 5 bases from V and 2 bases from J, leaving 10 bases between. Looked up from germline, CDR1 is SGHTA and CDR2 is FQGTGA. The CDR3 runs to 15 residues. The chain's CDR3 is CASSLQGAGANVLTF. In DNA, the CDR3 is TGTGCCAGCAGCCTACAGGGTGCTGGGGCCAACGTCCTGACTTTC.